The source of this T cell receptor (beta chain) is a study of cytomegalovirus exposure and HLA in healthy donors. About the research overall: The same platform was used for the 100 to 150 validation repertoires and the approximately 670 first-cohort repertoires, a later analysis reported.

V gave up 0 bases and J gave up 2 bases, with 12 bases separating them. Germline V CDR1 and CDR2: SGDLS, YYNGEE. This CDR3 comprises 16 residues. Overall study findings and caveats: Rare TCR sequences predominated, though certain public TCRs were found in many donors. Cytomegalovirus-associated status was assigned to about 150 TCR beta chains.

With respect to this clone: What it binds is unknown.

TCRdb keeps only in-frame clones here, not all; method: immunoSEQ multiplex PCR. The sample has tens of thousands of clones, 84% seen once. Sequenced: PBMCs. This rearrangement joins TRBV9 to TRBJ1-5, with D unresolved. This TCR was sampled from a woman aged 18-29 years in good health and CMV-seropositive. CDR3 sequence (DNA): TGTGCCAGCAGCGTAGGCTCCGGGATGGGCAATCAGCCCCAGCATTTT. It codes for CASSVGSGMGNQPQHF.